The 18 T cell receptor beta chains below all came from one sample that was sequenced in a study of control samples from healthy donors and cancer patients. This table comes from immunoSEQ multiplex PCR, and its TCRdb copy is limited to in-frame clones, with some not included. The repertoire has about 170,000 clones, 91% of them found once; the top ten carry about 1.4%. The source material was blood. The source of these receptors is a woman in her twenties or thirties in good health.

The chain has TRBV6-6 and TRBJ1-1; D not resolved. Between the trimmed V and J ends, which lost 2 bases and 4 bases, there was a span of 11 bases. In germline, CDR1 is MNHNY, CDR2 SVGAGI (reference sequence). The CDR3 consists of 14 residues. The CDR3 is CASSYGNMFTEAFF. In DNA form, the CDR3 reads TGTGCCAGCAGTTACGGGAACATGTTCACTGAAGCTTTCTTT.

CDR3 sequence reads: CASSQDGTRVTDTQYF. CDR3 DNA sequence: TGCGCCAGCAGCCAAGACGGGACACGTGTCACAGATACGCAGTATTTT. The chain carries TRBV4-3 and TRBJ2-3, with TRBD1 as a possible D gene (6 bases). The CDR3 covers 16 residues. The germline gives CDR1 LGHNA, CDR2 YSLEER. Between the trimmed V and J ends, which lost 0 bases and 2 bases, there was a span of 12 bases.

The V gene is TRBV28, the J gene TRBJ2-7, with 8 bases identical to TRBD2. This CDR3 region has 13 residues. Germline V CDR1 and CDR2: MDHEN, SYDVKM. The trim removed 8 bases at V and 2 bases at J, leaving 5 bases unmatched. The CDR3 bases are TGTGCCAGCGGGGTAGCGGGGACCTACGAGCAGTACTTC. It codes for CASGVAGTYEQYF.

This clone appeared a single time. The chain is built from TRBV7-2 and TRBJ1-3; 8 nucleotides align to TRBD1. J lost 4 bases, V lost 1 base, and 3 bases had no gene match. The CDR3 consists of 15 residues. CDR1 and CDR2 from the germline V gene are SGHTA and FQGNSA. The CDR3 nucleotides are TGTGCCAGCAGCTTAGGGACAGGGACCGGAAACACCATATATTTT. Translated: CASSLGTGTGNTIYF.

This clone has only one observation. This rearrangement joins TRBV4-2 to TRBJ1-2; 8 bases align to TRBD1. This CDR3 comprises 14 residues. The trim removed 1 base at V and 7 bases at J, leaving 5 bases unmatched. Germline V CDR1 and CDR2: LGHNA, YNFKEQ. The CDR3 DNA is TGTGCCAGCAGCCAAGTTCCAGGGGGCTTTGGCTACACCTTC. Protein product: CASSQVPGGFGYTF.

This chain joins TRBV11-2 and TRBJ1-4, with D unresolved. Per the germline V gene, CDR1 is SGHAT and CDR2 is FQNNGV. Deletions cut 1 base from V and 8 bases from J, with 11 bases between. CDR3 length equals 14 residues. CDR3 sequence reads: CASSLGGFWEKLFF. DNA of the CDR3: TGTGCCAGCAGCTTAGGAGGGTTTTGGGAAAAACTGTTTTTT.

This clone was seen once. The chain employs TRBV12-3 or TRBV12-4 and TRBJ1-4, with a tentative D call TRBD1 (6 bases). This CDR3 contains 13 residues. Trimming cost V 2 bases and J 6 bases, with 7 bases left between them. The CDR3 bases are TGTGCCAGCAGTTTAAGGGGGGATGAAAAACTGTTTTTT. Translated, it gives CASSLRGDEKLFF.

In the case of this clone: Different DNA sequences within this sample yield the same CDR3. The chain is built from TRBV12-3 or TRBV12-4 and TRBJ1-1; D is unclear. The CDR3 spans 13 residues. The ends were cut back, 3 bases at V and 1 base at J, with 6 bases in the middle. The CDR3 DNA reads TGTGCCAGCAGTTTCCGGGGGAACACTGAAGCTTTCTTT. Its protein product is CASSFRGNTEAFF.

The CDR3 region has the DNA TGTGCCAGCAGTCCAATTCAGGGGGCGACTAACTATGGCTACACCTTC. This codes for CASSPIQGATNYGYTF. The chain has TRBV27 and TRBJ1-2; TRBD1 aligns across 8 bases. CDR1 and CDR2 (germline): MNHEY, SMNVEV (reference sequence). The CDR3 sequence is 16 residues long. Trimming took 5 bases from V and 0 from J; bases not matched to a gene: 8.

The chain combines TRBV12-3 or TRBV12-4 with TRBJ1-5; D is possibly TRBD1 (5 bases). Deletions cut 6 bases from V and 5 bases from J, with 11 bases between. This CDR3 spans 13 amino acids. This CDR3 is CASSPDSDQPQHF. The CDR3 DNA reads TGTGCCAGCAGCCCCGACAGCGATCAGCCCCAGCATTTT.

The rearrangement uses TRBV12-5 and TRBJ2-2; 11 bases line up with TRBD1. Germline V gives CDR1 LGHNT, CDR2 FRNRAP. V dropped 10 bases and J dropped 5; count of bases not matched to a gene: 3. The CDR3 sequence is 13 residues long. CDR3 in amino acids: CATGTGGTGELFF. The CDR3 nucleotides read TGTGCTACCGGGACAGGGGGGACCGGGGAGCTGTTTTTT. The complete variable domain, with remaining parts taken from reference TRBV12-5 and TRBJ2-2, reads DARVTQTPRHKVTEMGQEVTMRCQPILGHNTVFWYRQTMMQGLELLAYFRNRAPLDDSGMPKDRFSAEMPDATLATLKIQPSEPRDSAVYFCATGTGGTGELFFGEGSRLTVL.

V usage is TRBV7-9 and J usage is TRBJ2-1; D could derive from TRBD1 or TRBD2 (7 bases each). Trimming removed 5 bases from V and 4 bases from J, with 12 bases in between. This CDR3 has 14 residues. The germline gives CDR1 SEHNR, CDR2 FQNEAQ (reference sequence). The DNA for the CDR3 is TGTGCCAGCAGCAGACAGGGAGGGTACAATGAGCAGTTCTTC. This gives the protein CASSRQGGYNEQFF.

This sequence joins TRBV27 and TRBJ1-6; 10 bases are a match to TRBD1. J gave up 10 bases and V 4 bases, and 4 bases lay outside the gene matches. From germline, CDR1 is MNHEY and CDR2 SMNVEV (reference sequence). CDR3 size: 14 residues. This CDR3 is CASSSPGQGSPLHF. The CDR3 DNA is TGTGCCAGCAGTTCCCCGGGACAGGGGTCACCCCTCCACTTT.

DNA for the CDR3: TGTGCCAGCAGTCAGACGGGACGGTATAGCAATCAGCCCCAGCATTTT. This encodes CASSQTGRYSNQPQHF. This chain uses TRBV27 with TRBJ1-5; D possibly corresponds to TRBD1 (5 bases). This CDR3 contains 16 residues. Trimming left V 5 bases short and J 0 bases short, with 14 bases between. The germline CDR1 and CDR2 sequences are MNHEY and SMNVEV (reference sequence).

The chain employs TRBV5-1 and TRBJ1-2, with no clear D. The CDR3 spans 14 residues. Germline assignment: CDR1 SGHRS and CDR2 YFSETQ. V was pared by 4 bases and J by 2 bases, with 12 bases between. The CDR3 sequence: CASSRGGQNYGYTF. The CDR3 DNA sequence: TGCGCCAGCAGCCGAGGAGGCCAGAACTATGGCTACACCTTC.

The chain combines TRBV12-5 with TRBJ2-5, with TRBD1 matching over 8 bases. The trim removed 6 bases at V and 5 bases at J, leaving 8 bases unmatched. Germline lookup yields CDR1 LGHNT and CDR2 FRNRAP. The CDR3 has 14 residues. In DNA, the CDR3 is TGTGCTAGTGGGCGACAGGGGTGGGATGAGACCCAGTACTTC. Amino acid sequence: CASGRQGWDETQYF.

The CDR3 reads CASSPGTRRDSNQPQHF. The DNA for the CDR3 is TGTGCCAGCAGCCCAGGGACACGAAGAGATAGCAATCAGCCCCAGCATTTT. The V and J genes are TRBV11-2 and TRBJ1-5; tentative D call: TRBD1 (6 bases). Germline-derived CDR1 and CDR2 are SGHAT and FQNNGV. The CDR3 totals 17 residues. Trimming stripped 5 bases from V and 0 bases from J, with 17 bases between.

The V and J genes are TRBV12-5 and TRBJ2-7, with D uncertain. Trimming cost V 3 bases and J 1 base, with 10 bases left between them. Germline lookup yields CDR1 LGHNT and CDR2 FRNRAP. The length of the CDR3 is 14 residues. The CDR3 sequence is CASGFSGGSYEQYF. The CDR3 DNA sequence: TGTGCTAGTGGTTTCTCAGGCGGATCCTACGAGCAGTACTTC.